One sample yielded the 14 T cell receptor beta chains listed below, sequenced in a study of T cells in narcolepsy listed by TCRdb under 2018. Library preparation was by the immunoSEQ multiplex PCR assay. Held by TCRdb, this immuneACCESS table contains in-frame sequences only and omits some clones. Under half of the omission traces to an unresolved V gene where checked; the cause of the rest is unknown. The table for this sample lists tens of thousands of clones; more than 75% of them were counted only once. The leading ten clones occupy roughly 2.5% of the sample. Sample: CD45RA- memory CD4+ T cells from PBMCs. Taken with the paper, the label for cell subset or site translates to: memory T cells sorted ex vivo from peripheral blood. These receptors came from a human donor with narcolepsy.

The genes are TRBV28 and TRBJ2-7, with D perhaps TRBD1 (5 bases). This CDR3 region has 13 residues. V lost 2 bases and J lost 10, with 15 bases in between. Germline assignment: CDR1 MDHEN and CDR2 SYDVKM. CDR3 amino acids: CASSLVGAYGQYF. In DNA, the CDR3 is TGTGCCAGCAGTTTAGTAGGGGCCTACGGACAGTACTTC.

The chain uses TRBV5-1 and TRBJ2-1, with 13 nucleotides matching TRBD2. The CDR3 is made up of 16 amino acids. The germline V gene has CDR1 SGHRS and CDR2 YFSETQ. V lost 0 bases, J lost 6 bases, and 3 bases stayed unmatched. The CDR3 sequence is CASSLVLAGGSNEQFF. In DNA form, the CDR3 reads TGCGCCAGCAGCTTGGTACTAGCGGGAGGGAGCAATGAGCAGTTCTTC.

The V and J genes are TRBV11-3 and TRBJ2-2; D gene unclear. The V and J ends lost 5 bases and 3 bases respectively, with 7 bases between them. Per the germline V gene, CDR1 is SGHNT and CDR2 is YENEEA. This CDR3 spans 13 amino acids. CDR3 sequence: CASSPFYTGELFF. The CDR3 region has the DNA TGTGCCAGCAGCCCCTTTTACACCGGGGAGCTGTTTTTT.

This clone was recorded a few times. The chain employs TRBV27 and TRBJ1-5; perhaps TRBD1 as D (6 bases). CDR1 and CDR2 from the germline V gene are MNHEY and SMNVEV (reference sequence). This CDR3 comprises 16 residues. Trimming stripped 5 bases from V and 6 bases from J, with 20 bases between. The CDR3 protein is CASSPSFGGVTQPQHF. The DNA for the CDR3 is TGTGCCAGCAGTCCCTCTTTTGGGGGCGTTACTCAGCCCCAGCATTTT.

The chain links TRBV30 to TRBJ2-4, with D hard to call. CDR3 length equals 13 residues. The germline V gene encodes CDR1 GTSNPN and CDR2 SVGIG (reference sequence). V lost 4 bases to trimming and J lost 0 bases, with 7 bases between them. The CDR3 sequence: CAWTNGAKNIQYF. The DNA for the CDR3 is TGTGCCTGGACCAACGGAGCCAAAAACATTCAGTACTTC.

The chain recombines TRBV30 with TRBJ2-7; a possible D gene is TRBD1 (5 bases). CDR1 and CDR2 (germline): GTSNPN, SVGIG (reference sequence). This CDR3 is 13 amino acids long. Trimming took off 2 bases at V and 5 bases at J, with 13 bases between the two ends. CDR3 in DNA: TGTGCCTGGAGTAAAGGGGTTCAAGACGAGCAGTACTTC. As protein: CAWSKGVQDEQYF.

The CDR3 sequence is CASREHIAGEGDTDTQYF. DNA for the CDR3: TGTGCCAGCAGGGAACATATAGCGGGAGAGGGAGACACAGATACGCAGTATTTT. The chain is built from TRBV6-1 and TRBJ2-3; TRBD2 agrees at 9 bases. The germline V gene has CDR1 MNHNS and CDR2 SASEGT. Trimming took 6 bases from V and 2 from J; bases not matched to a gene: 15. CDR3 length: 18 amino acids.

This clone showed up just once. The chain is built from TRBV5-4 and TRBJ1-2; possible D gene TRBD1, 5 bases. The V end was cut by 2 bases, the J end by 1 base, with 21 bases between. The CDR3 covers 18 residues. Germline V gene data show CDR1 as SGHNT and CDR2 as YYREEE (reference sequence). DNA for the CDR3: TGTGCCAGCAGCTTAATAACCGGGACGGCGACTTTTAACTATGGCTACACCTTC. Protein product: CASSLITGTATFNYGYTF. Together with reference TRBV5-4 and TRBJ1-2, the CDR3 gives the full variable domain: ETGVTQSPTHLIKTRGQQVTLRCSSQSGHNTVSWYQQALGQGPQFIFQYYREEENGRGNFPPRFSGLQFPNYSSELNVNALELDDSALYLCASSLITGTATFNYGYTFGSGTRLTVV.

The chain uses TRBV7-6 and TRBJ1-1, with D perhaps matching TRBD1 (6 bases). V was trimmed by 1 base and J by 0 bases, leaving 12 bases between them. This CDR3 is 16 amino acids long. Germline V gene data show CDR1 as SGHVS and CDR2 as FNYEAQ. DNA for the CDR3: TGTGCCAGCAGCTTAGACAGGGTGGGGATGAACACTGAAGCTTTCTTT. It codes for CASSLDRVGMNTEAFF.

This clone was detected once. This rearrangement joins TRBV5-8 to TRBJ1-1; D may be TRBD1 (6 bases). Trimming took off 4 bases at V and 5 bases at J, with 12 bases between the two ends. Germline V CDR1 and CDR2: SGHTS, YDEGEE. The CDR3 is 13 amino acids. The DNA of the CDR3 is TGTGCCAGCAGCGGCAGGGGCCGGACTGAAGCTTTCTTT. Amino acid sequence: CASSGRGRTEAFF.

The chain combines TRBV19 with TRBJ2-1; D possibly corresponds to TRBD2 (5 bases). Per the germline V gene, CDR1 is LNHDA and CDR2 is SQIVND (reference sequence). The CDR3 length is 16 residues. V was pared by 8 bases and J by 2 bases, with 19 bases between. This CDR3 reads CASPRRTPNTYNEQFF. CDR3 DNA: TGTGCCAGTCCCCGGCGGACTCCCAATACCTACAATGAGCAGTTCTTC.

This chain's CDR3 is CASSPNQGRYGYTF. CDR3 DNA: TGTGCCAGCAGCCCTAACCAGGGGCGCTATGGCTACACCTTC. The rearrangement links TRBV7-9 to TRBJ1-2; the D gene is possibly TRBD1 (6 bases). This CDR3 spans 14 amino acids. Germline assignment: CDR1 SEHNR and CDR2 FQNEAQ (reference sequence). V was shortened by 5 bases and J by 4 bases, with 14 bases between the two germline ends.

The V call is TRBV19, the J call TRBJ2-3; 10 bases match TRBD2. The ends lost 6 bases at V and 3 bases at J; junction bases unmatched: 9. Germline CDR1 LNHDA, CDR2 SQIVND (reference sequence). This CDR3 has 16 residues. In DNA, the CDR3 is TGTGCCAGTAGGGGGCTAGCGGGGGCGGGGACAGATACGCAGTATTTT. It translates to CASRGLAGAGTDTQYF.

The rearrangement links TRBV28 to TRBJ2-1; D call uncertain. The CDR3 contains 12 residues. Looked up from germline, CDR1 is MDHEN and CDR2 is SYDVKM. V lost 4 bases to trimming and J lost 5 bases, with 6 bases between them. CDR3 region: CASSWGHNEQFF. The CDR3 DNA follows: TGTGCCAGCAGTTGGGGTCACAATGAGCAGTTCTTC.